The 15 T cell receptor beta chains in this list originate from one sample, sequenced in a study of tumor-infiltrating lymphocytes in localized non-small cell lung cancer. The protocol was immunoSEQ multiplex PCR, while the TCRdb copy is restricted to in-frame clones and leaves out a portion. The data hold a few thousand clones, with approximately 95% observed a single time. The sequencing input was uninvolved lung tissue not adjacent to the tumor. These receptors all stem from a human donor with non-small cell lung cancer.

The V and J genes are TRBV5-1 and TRBJ1-5; D is uncertain. The germline V gene encodes CDR1 SGHRS and CDR2 YFSETQ. V lost 7 bases, J lost 2 bases, and 13 bases lay in between. This CDR3 is built from 14 residues. CDR3 nucleotides: TGCGCCAGCCTCCTCATTTCGGGCAATCAGCCCCAGCATTTT. It is translated as CASLLISGNQPQHF.

This chain joins TRBV10-3 and TRBJ2-7; 7 nucleotides line up with TRBD2. V lost 0 bases and J lost 4; bases outside the gene matches: 3. Germline values: CDR1 ENHRY, CDR2 SYGVKD. This CDR3 contains 14 residues. The CDR3 here is CAISESTGGYEQYF. Written as DNA, the CDR3 is TGTGCCATCAGTGAGTCGACCGGGGGGTACGAGCAGTACTTC.

The CDR3 is CAWNQGAGNQPQHF. The CDR3 nucleotides read TGTGCCTGGAACCAGGGGGCAGGCAATCAGCCCCAGCATTTT. V is TRBV30 and J is TRBJ1-5, with TRBD1 identical over 8 bases. The CDR3 consists of 14 residues. Trimming removed 4 bases from V and 2 bases from J; junction bases left unmatched: 4. Germline CDR1 GTSNPN, CDR2 SVGIG (reference sequence). The whole variable domain, remainder taken from reference TRBV30 and TRBJ1-5, is SQTIHQWPATLVQPVGSPLSLECTVEGTSNPNLYWYRQAAGRGLQLLFYSVGIGQISSEVPQNLSASRPQDRQFILSSKKLLLSDSGFYLCAWNQGAGNQPQHFGDGTRLSIL.

This rearrangement joins TRBV6-5 to TRBJ1-1; D possibly corresponds to TRBD1 (5 bases). V was clipped by 7 bases and J by 10 bases, with 19 bases between them. CDR3 length: 13 residues. Germline assignment: CDR1 MNHEY and CDR2 SVGAGI. The CDR3 coding sequence is TGTGCCAGCATCTTACTTGGGGCTCGGGTAGCTTTCTTT. Residues: CASILLGARVAFF.

The DNA of the CDR3 is TGTGCCTGGAGTCCGGACAGTCTAGATCTTGAAGCTTTCTTT. Its translation: CAWSPDSLDLEAFF. J is TRBJ1-1 and V is TRBV30; TRBD1 is a possible D gene (6 bases). Germline V gene lookup returns CDR1 GTSNPN and CDR2 SVGIG (reference sequence). The CDR3 is made up of 14 amino acids. V lost 2 bases and J lost 7, with 17 bases in between.

V and J are TRBV25-1 and TRBJ1-1; D is ambiguous. The V end was cut by 4 bases, the J end by 11 bases, with 11 bases between. The CDR3 loop spans 11 amino acids. From germline, CDR1 is MGHDK and CDR2 SYGVNS. CDR3: CASSAGPRAFF. The CDR3 bases are TGTGCCAGCAGTGCGGGTCCGAGGGCTTTCTTT.

The rearrangement joins TRBV19 to TRBJ1-1; D is ambiguous. The CDR3 has 13 amino acids. The V end lost 3 bases, the J end lost 1 base, and 6 bases lay between the germline ends. The V gene's germline CDR1 is LNHDA and CDR2 SQIVND (reference sequence). DNA of the CDR3: TGTGCCAGTAGTATCGCTAAGAACACTGAAGCTTTCTTT. It yields the protein CASSIAKNTEAFF. The complete variable domain, with remaining parts taken from reference TRBV19 and TRBJ1-1, reads DGGITQSPKYLFRKEGQNVTLSCEQNLNHDAMYWYRQDPGQGLRLIYYSQIVNDFQKGDIAEGYSVSREKKESFPLTVTSAQKNPTAFYLCASSIAKNTEAFFGQGTRLTVV.

The chain has TRBV10-1 and TRBJ2-5; D gene unclear. This CDR3 has 15 residues. V gave up 3 bases and J gave up 1 base, with 12 bases separating them. Germline assignment: CDR1 WNHNN and CDR2 SYGVQD (reference sequence). The CDR3 protein is CASSEGISVQETQYF. CDR3 in DNA: TGCGCCAGCAGTGAAGGAATCTCAGTCCAAGAGACCCAGTACTTC.

The chain combines TRBV14 with TRBJ2-7, with D unresolved. CDR1 and CDR2 from the germline V gene are SGHDN and FVKESK. V was shortened by 0 bases and J by 3 bases, with 12 bases between the two germline ends. The CDR3 sequence is 15 residues long. The chain's CDR3 is CASSQDLVAVYEQYF. CDR3 DNA: TGTGCCAGCAGCCAAGATCTTGTGGCGGTCTACGAGCAGTACTTC.

The chain joins TRBV5-6 to TRBJ2-3, with 11 bases identical to TRBD2. CDR1 and CDR2 (germline): SGHDT, YYEEEE. V lost 4 bases and J lost 11; bases outside the gene matches: 15. This CDR3 has 16 residues. In nucleotides, the CDR3 is TGTGCCAGCAGCCCCGGGACTAGCGGACTCCCCGGGGGGCAGTATTTT. It specifies CASSPGTSGLPGGQYF.

The chain employs TRBV30 and TRBJ1-1; 7 nucleotides line up with TRBD1. The CDR3 runs to 14 residues. J was trimmed by 2 bases and V by 3 bases; bases with no gene match: 6. Germline CDR1 GTSNPN, CDR2 SVGIG (reference sequence). For the CDR3, the DNA is TGTGCCTGGAGCCGGGGACAGACTAACACTGAAGCTTTCTTT. This encodes CAWSRGQTNTEAFF.

The rearrangement links TRBV7-9 to TRBJ1-3, with D maybe TRBD1 (6 bases). This CDR3 spans 14 amino acids. Germline V gene lookup returns CDR1 SEHNR and CDR2 FQNEAQ (reference sequence). Trimming cost V 0 bases and J 7 bases, with 10 bases left between them. The CDR3 region has the DNA TGTGCCAGCAGCTTAGCAACAGGGTGGAACACCATATATTTT. Protein product: CASSLATGWNTIYF. The full variable domain, in which reference TRBV7-9 and TRBJ1-3 provide the parts outside the CDR3, is DTGVSQNPRHKITKRGQNVTFRCDPISEHNRLYWYRQTLGQGPEFLTYFQNEAQLEKSRLLSDRFSAERPKGSFSTLEIQRTEQGDSAMYLCASSLATGWNTIYFGEGSWLTVV.

The genes are TRBV19 and TRBJ1-1; D ambiguous. Germline values: CDR1 LNHDA, CDR2 SQIVND (reference sequence). V was cut by 3 bases and J by 2 bases, with 16 bases left in between. The CDR3 consists of 16 residues. The CDR3 protein is CASSIRRQIINTEAFF. The CDR3 DNA reads as TGTGCCAGTAGTATTCGTAGGCAGATTATCAACACTGAAGCTTTCTTT.

The chain joins TRBV7-8 to TRBJ2-7; TRBD1 matches at 9 bases. Germline assignment: CDR1 SGHVS and CDR2 FQNEAQ. V dropped 3 bases and J dropped 6; count of bases not matched to a gene: 6. This CDR3 has 14 amino acids. The CDR3 nucleotides read TGTGCCAGCAGCTTCACCGGGACAGGGACCGAGCAGTACTTC. Protein product: CASSFTGTGTEQYF.

This chain uses TRBV29-1 with TRBJ2-5; 14 bases map to TRBD2. Germline V CDR1 and CDR2: SQVTM, ANQGSEA. With V trimmed by 6 bases and J by 7 bases, 10 bases remained unmatched. This CDR3 is 15 amino acids long. The CDR3 coding sequence is TGCAGCGTCCTCCTCGGGACTAGCGGGAGTGGGACCCAGTACTTC. The encoded protein is CSVLLGTSGSGTQYF.